The sequence of this T cell receptor (beta chain) was determined in a study of cytomegalovirus exposure and HLA in healthy donors. V was clipped by 3 bases and J by 5 bases, with 11 bases between them. Germline V lookup: CDR1 KGHSH, CDR2 LQKENI. This CDR3 spans 14 amino acids. With 60 Vbeta and 13 Jbeta primers, the PCR was carried out. Using immunoSEQ multiplex PCR, the repertoire was profiled, and TCRdb retains in-frame clones only, with some absent. Here the sample spans about 160,000 clones, approximately 70% being singletons. Note on this clone: Its target is unknown.

Study-wide findings and caveats: Presence/absence results assume similar sequencing depth per donor, which may not hold.

The chain combines TRBV18 with TRBJ1-5; D gene ambiguous. This clonotype originated in a man in his forties in good health and CMV-seropositive. Sequencing was carried out using PBMCs. The CDR3 spells CASSPYSLDQPQHF. CDR3 in DNA: TGTGCCAGCTCACCGTACAGTCTTGATCAGCCCCAGCATTTT.